These 18 T cell receptor beta chains share one sample of origin, sequenced in a study of T-cell reconstitution after alpha-beta-depleted transplantation in children. Researchers prepared the TCRbeta library using unique molecular identifiers, the study reports. One entry per CDR3 protein results from TCRdb running MiXCR on the PCR reads. The table shows more than 200,000 distinct CDR3 sequences, with more than 20% occurring only once. Sequenced material: PBMCs, mostly from graft donor cells, taken 360 days after TCRalphabeta/CD19-depleted stem cell transplant. Receptor source: a female patient between 2 and 15 years old who had a stem cell transplant for congenital amegakaryocytic thrombocytopenia, so the T cells may come from the graft donor.

CDR3 residues: CASRPVATNEKLFF. The CDR3, as DNA: TGCGCCAGCAGACCCGTTGCAACTAATGAAAAACTGTTTTTT. The J gene is TRBJ1-4, the V gene TRBV5-1, with D unclear. The CDR3 length is 14 residues. Trimming removed 5 bases at V and 0 bases at J, with 8 bases between. In germline, CDR1 is SGHRS, CDR2 YFSETQ.

V gene TRBV18 combines with J gene TRBJ2-1, with unresolved D. The CDR3 has 12 residues. The V gene lost 2 bases and the J gene lost 7 bases, with 6 bases spanning the gap. Per the germline V gene, CDR1 is KGHSH and CDR2 is LQKENI. The CDR3 reads CASSPTVNEQFF. CDR3 bases: TGTGCCAGCTCACCAACGGTTAATGAGCAGTTCTTC.

A few counts support this clonotype. The rearrangement uses TRBV11-1 and TRBJ2-5; TRBD2 matches 11 bases. The J segment lost 3 bases and the V segment lost 2 bases, leaving 11 bases of the junction unmatched. CDR1 is SGHAT, CDR2 FQDESV, per germline (reference sequence). The CDR3 consists of 18 residues. The CDR3 coding sequence is TGTGCCAGCAGCTTAAGACCCCCCGGGACTAGCGGAAAAGAGACCCAGTACTTC. This encodes CASSLRPPGTSGKETQYF.

The V call is TRBV20-1, the J call TRBJ2-1; a weak D match, TRBD2 (5 bases). V was pared by 0 bases and J by 6 bases, with 15 bases between. CDR3 length equals 15 residues. Germline V lookup: CDR1 DFQATT, CDR2 SNEGSKA (reference sequence). Here the CDR3 reads CSARDPGNLGNEQFF. CDR3 DNA: TGCAGTGCTAGAGATCCGGGGAATTTAGGCAATGAGCAGTTCTTC.

In this sample, this clonotype turned up many times. This chain links TRBV4-1 with TRBJ1-2; D is unclear. Trimming removed 4 bases from V and 4 bases from J, with 10 bases in between. CDR3 length: 13 amino acids. Germline V gene lookup returns CDR1 MGHRA and CDR2 YSYEKL. The CDR3 is CASSPEGFYGYTF. The CDR3 nucleotides are TGCGCCAGCAGCCCCGAAGGGTTCTATGGCTACACCTTC.

V and J are TRBV7-9 and TRBJ2-7; 8 bases are shared with TRBD1. The V gene's germline CDR1 is SEHNR and CDR2 FQNEAQ (reference sequence). The CDR3 spans 14 residues. V was pared by 3 bases and J by 5 bases, with 6 bases of the junction left unmatched. CDR3: CASSLTGEDDEQYF. The CDR3 DNA sequence: TGTGCCAGCAGCTTGACAGGGGAAGACGACGAGCAGTACTTC.

The sample holds a few counts of this clonotype. As the CDR3 is not closed by the conserved phenylalanine or tryptophan, this likely results from a read error. This chain links TRBV27 with TRBJ2-7, with D hard to call. The CDR3 loop spans 14 amino acids. V was shortened by 0 bases and J by 2 bases, with 8 bases between the two germline ends. The germline V gene has CDR1 MNHEY and CDR2 SMNVEV (reference sequence). CDR3 loop: CASSLSTAAYEQYC. In nucleotides, the CDR3 is TGTGCCAGCAGTTTATCGACGGCGGCCTACGAGCAGTACTGC.

This chain joins TRBV18 and TRBJ2-1, with D unclear. V shed 1 base and J shed 0 bases, with 13 bases lying between them. The germline gives CDR1 KGHSH, CDR2 LQKENI. CDR3 length equals 17 residues. The CDR3 nucleotides read TGTGCCAGCTCACCACGGTTAGGCGGTAGCTCCTACAATGAGCAGTTCTTC. This translates into CASSPRLGGSSYNEQFF.

V usage is TRBV4-1 and J usage is TRBJ1-5; D is ambiguous. There are 15 residues in the CDR3. Germline CDR1 is MGHRA and CDR2 is YSYEKL. With 3 bases removed from V and 2 bases from J, the gap between germline ends came to 11 bases. The CDR3 loop is CASSQTQVRNQPQHF. The DNA of the CDR3 is TGCGCCAGCAGCCAGACCCAGGTACGCAATCAGCCCCAGCATTTT.

This clonotype has a handful of counts. The CDR3 protein is CSARSAGSYNEQFF. The CDR3 nucleotides read TGCAGTGCTAGATCGGCAGGGAGTTACAATGAGCAGTTCTTC. This sequence joins TRBV20-1 and TRBJ2-1; the D gene could be TRBD1 or TRBD2 (5 bases each). The CDR3 has 14 amino acids. CDR1 DFQATT and CDR2 SNEGSKA come from the germline V gene (reference sequence). Deletions cut 2 bases from V and 4 bases from J, with 12 bases between.

V gene TRBV2 combines with J gene TRBJ2-1; D gene ambiguous. Germline V gives CDR1 SNHLY, CDR2 FYNNEI. There are 18 residues in the CDR3. V was shortened by 6 bases and J by 3 bases, with 24 bases between the two germline ends. CDR3 residues: CASSYLARSYVGYNEQFF. CDR3 in DNA: TGTGCCAGCAGCTACCTGGCTAGAAGCTACGTGGGCTACAATGAGCAGTTCTTC.

This chain connects TRBV5-1 to TRBJ1-1; TRBD1 matches 8 bases. CDR3 length: 18 amino acids. V shed 4 bases, J shed 2 bases, and the junction held 16 bases outside the gene matches. Germline V CDR1 and CDR2: SGHRS, YFSETQ. The CDR3 DNA reads TGCGCCAGCAGCCCAAAAACTACGACAGGGGCCCCTAACACTGAAGCTTTCTTT. Translating it yields CASSPKTTTGAPNTEAFF.

The V and J genes are TRBV7-7 and TRBJ2-7, with a weak D call TRBD1 (5 bases). CDR1 and CDR2 (germline): SSHAT, FNYEAQ (reference sequence). The V and J ends lost 1 base and 1 base respectively, with 11 bases between them. CDR3 length: 15 residues. The CDR3 bases are TGTGCCAGCAGCTTAGGGGCAGGGAAGTCCTACGAGCAGTACTTC. The encoded protein is CASSLGAGKSYEQYF.

The chain joins TRBV20-1 to TRBJ2-7; D remains ambiguous. Germline V gives CDR1 DFQATT, CDR2 SNEGSKA (reference sequence). This CDR3 spans 13 amino acids. Trimming shortened V by 2 bases and J by 2 bases, and 10 bases separated the two germline ends. CDR3 DNA: TGCAGTGCTAGATCTCACTTAACCTACGAGCAGTACTTC. Protein: CSARSHLTYEQYF.

The rearrangement uses TRBV2 and TRBJ2-2, with a tentative D call TRBD2 (6 bases). The CDR3 covers 18 residues. Germline lookup yields CDR1 SNHLY and CDR2 FYNNEI. The V gene lost 11 bases and the J gene lost 3 bases, with 28 bases spanning the gap. The CDR3 DNA sequence: TGTGCCCGCCCAGGGAGGCAGGGTGAGGGTCCTTACACCGGGGAGCTGTTTTTT. Its protein is CARPGRQGEGPYTGELFF.

Only a few counts were recorded for this clonotype. The chain uses TRBV9 and TRBJ2-3, with D possibly TRBD1 on 5 matching bases. The CDR3 totals 17 residues. The V end lost 1 base, the J end lost 2 bases, and 17 bases lay between the germline ends. The germline V gene encodes CDR1 SGDLS and CDR2 YYNGEE. The CDR3 coding sequence is TGTGCCAGCAGCGTAATTGGCACAGGTTTTCCCACAGATACGCAGTATTTT. Its protein is CASSVIGTGFPTDTQYF.

V gene TRBV20-1 combines with J gene TRBJ1-5, with 10 positions matching TRBD1. The CDR3 is 15 amino acids. The V gene's germline CDR1 is DFQATT and CDR2 SNEGSKA (reference sequence). V gave up 4 bases and J gave up 5 bases; unmatched junction bases: 8. CDR3 bases: TGCAGTGCTATCCCCCCGACAGGGGGCCATCAGCCCCAGCATTTT. It translates to CSAIPPTGGHQPQHF.

This clonotype was recorded a few times. DNA of the CDR3: TGTGCCAGCAGCCAAGATCGAGAGGGGGGACTAGCGGCATACGAGCAGTACTTC. It is translated as CASSQDREGGLAAYEQYF. The J gene is TRBJ2-7, the V gene TRBV3-1; 11 bases line up with TRBD2. V shed 0 bases, J shed 4 bases, and the junction held 11 bases outside the gene matches. This CDR3 spans 18 amino acids. Germline V gene data show CDR1 as LGHDT and CDR2 as YNNKEL (reference sequence).